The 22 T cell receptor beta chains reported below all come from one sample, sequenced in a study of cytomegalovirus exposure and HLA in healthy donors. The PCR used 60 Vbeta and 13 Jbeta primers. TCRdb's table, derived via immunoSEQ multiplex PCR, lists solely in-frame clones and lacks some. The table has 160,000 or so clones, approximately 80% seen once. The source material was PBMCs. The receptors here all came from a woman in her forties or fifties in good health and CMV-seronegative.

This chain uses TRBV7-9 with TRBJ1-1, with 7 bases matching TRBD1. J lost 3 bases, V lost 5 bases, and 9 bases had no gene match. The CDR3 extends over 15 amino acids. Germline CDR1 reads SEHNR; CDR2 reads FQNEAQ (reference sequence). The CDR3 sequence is CASSRGSTGDTEAFF. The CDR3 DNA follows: TGTGCCAGCAGCAGAGGGTCCACAGGGGACACTGAAGCTTTCTTT.

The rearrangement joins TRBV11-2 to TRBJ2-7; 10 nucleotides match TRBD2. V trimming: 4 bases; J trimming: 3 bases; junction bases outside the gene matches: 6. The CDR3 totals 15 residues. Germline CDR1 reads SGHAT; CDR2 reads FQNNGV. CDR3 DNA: TGTGCCAGCAGCTCCTTAGCGGGAGGTATCTACGAGCAGTACTTC. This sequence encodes CASSSLAGGIYEQYF.

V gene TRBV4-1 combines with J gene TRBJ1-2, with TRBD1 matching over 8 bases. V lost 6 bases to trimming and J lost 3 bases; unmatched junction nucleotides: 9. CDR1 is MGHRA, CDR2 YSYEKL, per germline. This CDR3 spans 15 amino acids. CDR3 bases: TGCGCCAGCAGACAAACAGGGGGGCTCGACTATGGCTACACCTTC. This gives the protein CASRQTGGLDYGYTF.

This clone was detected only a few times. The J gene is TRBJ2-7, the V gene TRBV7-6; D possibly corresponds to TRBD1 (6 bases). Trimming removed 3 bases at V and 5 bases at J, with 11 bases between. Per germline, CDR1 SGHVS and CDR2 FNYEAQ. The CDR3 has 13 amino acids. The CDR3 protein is CASSLWTADEQYF. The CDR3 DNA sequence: TGTGCCAGCAGCTTGTGGACAGCGGACGAGCAGTACTTC.

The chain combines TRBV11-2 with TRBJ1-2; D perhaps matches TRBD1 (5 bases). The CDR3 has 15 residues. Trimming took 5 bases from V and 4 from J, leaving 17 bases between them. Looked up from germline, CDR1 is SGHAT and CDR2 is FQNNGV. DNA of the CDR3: TGTGCCAGCAGCCCCTGGGGGGTCGGGGGCTATGGCTACACCTTC. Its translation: CASSPWGVGGYGYTF.

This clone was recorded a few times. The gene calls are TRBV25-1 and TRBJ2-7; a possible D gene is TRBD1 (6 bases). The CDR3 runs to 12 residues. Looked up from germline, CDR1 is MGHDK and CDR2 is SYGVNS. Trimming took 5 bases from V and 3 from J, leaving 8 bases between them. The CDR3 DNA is TGTGCCAGCAGTAGCAGGGGCTACGAGCAGTACTTC. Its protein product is CASSSRGYEQYF.

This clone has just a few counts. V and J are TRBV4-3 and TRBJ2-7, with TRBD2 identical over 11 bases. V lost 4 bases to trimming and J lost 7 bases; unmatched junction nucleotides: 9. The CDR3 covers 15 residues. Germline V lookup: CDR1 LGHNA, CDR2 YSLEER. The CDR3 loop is CASSRSGGAAGEQYF. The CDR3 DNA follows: TGCGCCAGCAGCCGTAGCGGGGGGGCCGCGGGGGAGCAGTACTTC.

The CDR3 loop is CAISGSGRVGNEQFF. The CDR3 DNA follows: TGTGCCATCAGTGGCTCTGGGAGGGTAGGCAATGAGCAGTTCTTC. This chain joins TRBV10-3 and TRBJ2-1; 7 bases map to TRBD2. Germline-derived CDR1 and CDR2 are ENHRY and SYGVKD. Trimming at V came to 4 bases and at J to 6 bases, leaving 9 bases not matched to a gene. The length of the CDR3 is 15 residues.

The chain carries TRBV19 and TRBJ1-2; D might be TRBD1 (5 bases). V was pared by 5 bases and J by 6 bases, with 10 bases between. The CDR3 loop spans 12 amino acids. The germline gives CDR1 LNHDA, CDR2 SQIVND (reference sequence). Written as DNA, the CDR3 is TGTGCCAGTAGTCCGGACACGGATGGCTACACCTTC. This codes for CASSPDTDGYTF.

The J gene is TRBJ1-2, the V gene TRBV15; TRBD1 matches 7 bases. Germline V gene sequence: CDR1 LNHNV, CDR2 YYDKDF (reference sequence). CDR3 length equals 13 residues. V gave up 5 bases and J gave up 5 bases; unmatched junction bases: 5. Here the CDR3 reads CATSGGQFYGYTF. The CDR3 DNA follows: TGTGCCACCAGCGGGGGACAGTTTTATGGCTACACCTTC.

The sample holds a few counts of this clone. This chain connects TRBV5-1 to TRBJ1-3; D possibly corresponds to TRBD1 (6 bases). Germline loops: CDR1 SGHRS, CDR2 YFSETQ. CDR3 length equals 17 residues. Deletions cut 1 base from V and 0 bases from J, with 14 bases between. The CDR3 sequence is CASSLQGTPSSGNTIYF. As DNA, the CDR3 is TGCGCCAGCAGCTTGCAGGGGACCCCCTCCTCTGGAAACACCATATATTTT.

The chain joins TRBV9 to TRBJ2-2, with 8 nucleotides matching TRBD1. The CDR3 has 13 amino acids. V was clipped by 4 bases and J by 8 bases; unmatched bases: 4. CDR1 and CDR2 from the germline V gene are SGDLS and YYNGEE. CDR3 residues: CASSLRTGGELFF. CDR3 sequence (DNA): TGTGCCAGCAGCTTACGGACAGGGGGGGAGCTGTTTTTT.

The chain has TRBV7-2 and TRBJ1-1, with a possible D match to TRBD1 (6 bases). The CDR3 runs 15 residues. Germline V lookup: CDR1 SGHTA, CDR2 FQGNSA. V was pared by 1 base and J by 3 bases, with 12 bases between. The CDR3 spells CASSLESGGDTEAFF. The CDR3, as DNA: TGTGCCAGCAGCTTAGAGAGTGGGGGCGACACTGAAGCTTTCTTT.

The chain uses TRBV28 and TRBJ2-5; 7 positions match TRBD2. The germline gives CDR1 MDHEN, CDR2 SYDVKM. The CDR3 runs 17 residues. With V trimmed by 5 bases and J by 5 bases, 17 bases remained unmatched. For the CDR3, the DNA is TGTGCCAGCAGTCCTCTCTCAGGCGGGAGAAGCAGGGAGACCCAGTACTTC. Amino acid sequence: CASSPLSGGRSRETQYF.

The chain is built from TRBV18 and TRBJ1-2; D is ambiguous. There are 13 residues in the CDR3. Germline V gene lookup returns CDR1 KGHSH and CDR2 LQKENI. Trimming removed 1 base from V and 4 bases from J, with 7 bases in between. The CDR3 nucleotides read TGTGCCAGCTCACCACGAGGAGGCTATGGCTACACCTTC. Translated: CASSPRGGYGYTF.

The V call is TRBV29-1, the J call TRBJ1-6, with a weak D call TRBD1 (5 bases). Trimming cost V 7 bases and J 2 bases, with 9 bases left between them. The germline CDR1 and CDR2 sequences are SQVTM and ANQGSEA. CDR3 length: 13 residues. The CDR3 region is CSAMTAYNSPLHF. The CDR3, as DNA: TGCAGCGCGATGACAGCCTATAATTCACCCCTCCACTTT.

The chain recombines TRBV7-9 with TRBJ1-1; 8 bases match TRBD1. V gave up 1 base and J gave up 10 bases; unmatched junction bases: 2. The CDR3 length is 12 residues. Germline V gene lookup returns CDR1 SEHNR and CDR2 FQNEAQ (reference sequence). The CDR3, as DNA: TGTGCCAGCAGCTTAGACAGGGGGACAGCTTTCTTT. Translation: CASSLDRGTAFF.

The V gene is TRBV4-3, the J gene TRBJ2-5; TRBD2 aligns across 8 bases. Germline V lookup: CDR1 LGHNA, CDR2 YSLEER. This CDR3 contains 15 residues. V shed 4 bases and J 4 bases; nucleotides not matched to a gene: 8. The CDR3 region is CASSRLREGTETQYF. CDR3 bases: TGCGCCAGCAGCCGCCTCCGGGAGGGGACAGAGACCCAGTACTTC.

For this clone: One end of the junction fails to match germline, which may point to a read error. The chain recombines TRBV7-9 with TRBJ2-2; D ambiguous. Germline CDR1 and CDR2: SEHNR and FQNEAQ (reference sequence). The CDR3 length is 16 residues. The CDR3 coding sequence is TGTTCCAGCAGCTTATCTCCCCCGGCGAACACCGGGGAGCTGTTTTTT. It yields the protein CSSSLSPPANTGELFF.

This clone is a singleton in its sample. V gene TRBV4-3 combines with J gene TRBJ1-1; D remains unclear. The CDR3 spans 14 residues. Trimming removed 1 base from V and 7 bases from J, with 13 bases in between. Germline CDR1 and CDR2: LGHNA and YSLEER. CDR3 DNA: TGCGCCAGCAGCCAAGTTGGAGTTAGCAATGAAGCTTTCTTT. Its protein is CASSQVGVSNEAFF.

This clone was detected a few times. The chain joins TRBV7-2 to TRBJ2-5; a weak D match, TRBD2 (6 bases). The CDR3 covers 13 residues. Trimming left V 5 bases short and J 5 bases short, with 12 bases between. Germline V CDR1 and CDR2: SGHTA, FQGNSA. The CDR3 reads CASSTGGRETQYF. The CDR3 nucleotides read TGTGCCAGCAGCACCGGGGGACGGGAGACCCAGTACTTC. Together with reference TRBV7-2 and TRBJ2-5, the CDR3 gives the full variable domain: GAGVSQSPSNKVTEKGKDVELRCDPISGHTALYWYRQSLGQGLEFLIYFQGNSAPDKSGLPSDRFSAERTGGSVSTLTIQRTQQEDSAVYLCASSTGGRETQYFGPGTRLLVL.

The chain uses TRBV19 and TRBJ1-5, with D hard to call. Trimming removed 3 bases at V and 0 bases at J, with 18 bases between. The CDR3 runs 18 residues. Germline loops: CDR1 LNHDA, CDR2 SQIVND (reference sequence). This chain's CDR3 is CASSMGRGNSYSNQPQHF. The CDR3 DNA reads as TGTGCCAGTAGTATGGGGAGAGGCAATTCGTATAGCAATCAGCCCCAGCATTTT.